The clone carrying this TCR beta chain was found once. Its antigen remains unknown. The data originate from a study of memory CD4+ T cells and cytomegalovirus serostatus. Study results and caveats: Each of approximately 70 CMV-associated TCRbeta sequences occurred in one to five individuals.

Trimming shortened V by 6 bases and J by 0 bases, and 12 bases separated the two germline ends. The V gene's germline CDR1 is ENHRY and CDR2 SYGVKD. The length of the CDR3 is 14 residues. The sort gate was single viable CD3+CD4+CD8-CD45RO+ cells for memory CD4+ T cells. This table comes from immunoSEQ multiplex PCR, and its TCRdb copy is limited to in-frame clones, with some not included. The sample contains 30,000 to 40,000 clones, around 80% of which appear only once. This chain links TRBV10-3 with TRBJ2-7, with a tentative D call TRBD2 (7 bases). The sample taken for sequencing was memory CD4+ T cells from blood. The sequence was collected from an adult in good health and CMV-seropositive. CDR3 DNA: TGTGCCATCAGCGGGGGGCCGAGCTCCTACGAGCAGTACTTC. Encoded protein: CAISGGPSSYEQYF.